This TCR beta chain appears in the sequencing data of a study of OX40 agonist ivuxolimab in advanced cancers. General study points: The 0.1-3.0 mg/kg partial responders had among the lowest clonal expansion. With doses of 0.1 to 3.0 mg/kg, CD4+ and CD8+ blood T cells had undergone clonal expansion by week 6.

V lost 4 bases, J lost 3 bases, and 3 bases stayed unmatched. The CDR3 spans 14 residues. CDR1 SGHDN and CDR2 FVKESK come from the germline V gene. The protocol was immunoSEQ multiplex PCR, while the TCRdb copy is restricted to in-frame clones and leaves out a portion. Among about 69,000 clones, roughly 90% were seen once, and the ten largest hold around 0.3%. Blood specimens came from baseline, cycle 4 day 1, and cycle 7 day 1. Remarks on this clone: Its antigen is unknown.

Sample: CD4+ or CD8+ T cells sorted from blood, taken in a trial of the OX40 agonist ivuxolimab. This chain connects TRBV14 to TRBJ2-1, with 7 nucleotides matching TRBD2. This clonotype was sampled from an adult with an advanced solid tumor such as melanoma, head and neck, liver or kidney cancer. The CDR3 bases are TGTGCCAGCAGCCGGGACTACCTCTACAATGAGCAGTTCTTC. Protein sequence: CASSRDYLYNEQFF.